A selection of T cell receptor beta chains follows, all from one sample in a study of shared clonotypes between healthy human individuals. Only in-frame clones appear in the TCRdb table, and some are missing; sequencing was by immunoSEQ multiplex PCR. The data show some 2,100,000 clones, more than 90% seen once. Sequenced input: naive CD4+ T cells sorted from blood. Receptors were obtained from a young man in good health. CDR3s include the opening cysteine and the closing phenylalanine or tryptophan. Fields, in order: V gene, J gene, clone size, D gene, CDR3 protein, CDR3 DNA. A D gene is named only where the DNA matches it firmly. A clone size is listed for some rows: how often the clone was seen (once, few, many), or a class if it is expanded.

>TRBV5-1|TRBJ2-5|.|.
CASSLGGGTGETQYF
TGCGCCAGCAGCTTAGGTGGGGGGACGGGAGAGACCCAGTACTTC
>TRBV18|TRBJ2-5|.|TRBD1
CASSPDWTGGTETQYF
TGTGCCAGCTCACCAGACTGGACAGGGGGCACGGAGACCCAGTACTTC
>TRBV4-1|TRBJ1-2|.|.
CASSQGLTDSHLYGYTF
TGCGCCAGCAGCCAAGGGTTGACGGACAGTCACTTATATGGCTACACCTTC
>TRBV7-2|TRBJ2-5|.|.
CASSPSYVQETQYF
TGTGCCAGCAGCCCCTCTTACGTGCAAGAGACCCAGTACTTC
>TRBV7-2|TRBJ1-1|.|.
CASSQGLTEAFF
TGTGCCAGCAGCCAGGGGCTTACTGAAGCTTTCTTT
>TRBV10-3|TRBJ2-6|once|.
CAIRVSGANVLTF
TGTGCCATCAGGGTATCTGGGGCCAACGTCCTGACTTTC
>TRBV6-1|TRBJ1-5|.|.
CASSEISYQPQHF
TGTGCCAGCAGTGAAATCAGCTATCAGCCCCAGCATTTT
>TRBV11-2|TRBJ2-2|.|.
CASSPGSWPGELFF
TGTGCCAGCAGCCCGGGGTCATGGCCCGGGGAGCTGTTTTTT
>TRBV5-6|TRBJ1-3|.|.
CAVQQGYSGNTIYF
TGTGCCGTACAACAGGGTTACTCTGGAAACACCATATATTTT
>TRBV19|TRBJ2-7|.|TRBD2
CASSKLSGKNYEQYF
TGTGCCAGTAGTAAATTAAGCGGGAAAAACTACGAGCAGTACTTC
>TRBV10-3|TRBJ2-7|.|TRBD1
CANSGTGSYEQYF
TGTGCCAACTCCGGGACAGGGAGCTACGAGCAGTACTTC
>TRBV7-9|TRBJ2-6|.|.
CASSLGRSPPGANVLTF
TGTGCCAGCAGCCTGGGACGGAGCCCCCCCGGGGCCAACGTCCTGACTTTC
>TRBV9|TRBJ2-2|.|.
CASSVVDTGELFF
TGTGCCAGCAGCGTAGTGGACACCGGGGAGCTGTTTTTT
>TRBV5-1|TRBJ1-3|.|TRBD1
CASSLRDRGFSGNTIYF
TGCGCCAGCAGCCTCCGGGACAGGGGGTTCTCTGGAAACACCATATATTTT
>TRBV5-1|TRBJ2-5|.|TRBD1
CASSLDPGGGKTQYF
TGCGCCAGCAGCTTGGACCCAGGGGGCGGGAAGACCCAGTACTTC
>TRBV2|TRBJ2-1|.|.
CASRLDSSSSYNEQFF
TGTGCCAGCAGGTTGGACAGTTCGAGCTCCTACAATGAGCAGTTCTTC
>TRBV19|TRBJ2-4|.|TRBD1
CASSIRDRNIQYF
TGTGCCAGTAGTATCCGGGACAGAAACATTCAGTACTTC
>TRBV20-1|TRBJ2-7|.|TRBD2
CSARTSREQYF
TGCAGTGCTCGGACTAGCAGAGAGCAGTACTTC
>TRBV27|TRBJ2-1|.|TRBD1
CASSFPYGQGNMFF
TGTGCCAGCAGTTTTCCTTATGGACAGGGGAATATGTTCTTC
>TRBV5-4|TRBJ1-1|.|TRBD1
CASSFHRDRNRITEAFF
TGTGCCAGCAGTTTTCACCGGGACAGAAATCGGATAACTGAAGCTTTCTTT
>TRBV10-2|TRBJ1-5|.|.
CASSEWSDQPQHF
TGCGCCAGCAGTGAGTGGTCGGATCAGCCCCAGCATTTT
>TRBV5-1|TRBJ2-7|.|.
CASSVKRGGASYEQYF
TGCGCCAGCAGCGTGAAACGAGGGGGGGCCTCCTACGAGCAGTACTTC
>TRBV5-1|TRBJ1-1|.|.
CASSADGNTEAFF
TGCGCCAGCAGCGCGGACGGGAACACTGAAGCTTTCTTT
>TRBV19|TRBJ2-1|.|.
CASSTSSQSYNEQFF
TGTGCCAGTAGTACCAGCAGCCAATCCTACAATGAGCAGTTCTTC